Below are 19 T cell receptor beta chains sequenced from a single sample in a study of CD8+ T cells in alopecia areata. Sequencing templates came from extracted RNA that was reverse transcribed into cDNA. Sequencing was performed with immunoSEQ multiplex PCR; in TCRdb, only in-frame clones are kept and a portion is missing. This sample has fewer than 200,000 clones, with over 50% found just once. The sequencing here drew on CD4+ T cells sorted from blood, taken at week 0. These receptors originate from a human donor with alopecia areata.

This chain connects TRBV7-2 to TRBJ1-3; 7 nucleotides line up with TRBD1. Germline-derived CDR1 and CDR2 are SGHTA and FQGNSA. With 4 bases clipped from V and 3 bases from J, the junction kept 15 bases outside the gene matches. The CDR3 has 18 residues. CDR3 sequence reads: CASSSGSPQGGGGNTIYF. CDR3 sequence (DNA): TGTGCCAGCAGCTCAGGTTCCCCTCAGGGGGGAGGTGGAAACACCATATATTTT.

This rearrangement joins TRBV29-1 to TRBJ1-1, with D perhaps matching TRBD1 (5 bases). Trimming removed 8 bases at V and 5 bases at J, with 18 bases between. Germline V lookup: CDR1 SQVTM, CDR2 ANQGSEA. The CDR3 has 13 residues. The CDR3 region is CSTSRGKETEAFF. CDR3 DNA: TGCAGCACATCTAGGGGAAAAGAAACTGAAGCTTTCTTT.

CDR3 region: CATSAQGDEQYF. The CDR3 region has the DNA TGTGCCACCAGCGCCCAGGGGGACGAGCAGTACTTC. This rearrangement joins TRBV15 to TRBJ2-7; 7 nucleotides match TRBD1. Germline V gene lookup returns CDR1 LNHNV and CDR2 YYDKDF (reference sequence). The CDR3 has 12 amino acids. V was clipped by 5 bases and J by 5 bases; unmatched bases: 3.

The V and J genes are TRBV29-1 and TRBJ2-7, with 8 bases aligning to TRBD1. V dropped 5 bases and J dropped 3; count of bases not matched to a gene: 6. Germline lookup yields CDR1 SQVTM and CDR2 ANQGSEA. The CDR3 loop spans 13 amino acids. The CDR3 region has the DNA TGCAGCGTTTCGCCGACAGGGGACTACGAGCAGTACTTC. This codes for CSVSPTGDYEQYF.

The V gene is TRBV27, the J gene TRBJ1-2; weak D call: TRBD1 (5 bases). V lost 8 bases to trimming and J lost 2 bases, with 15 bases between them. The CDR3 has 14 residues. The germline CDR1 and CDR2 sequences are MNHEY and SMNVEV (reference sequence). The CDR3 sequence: CASGVREANYGYTF. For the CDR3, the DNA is TGTGCCAGCGGAGTCAGGGAGGCGAACTATGGCTACACCTTC.

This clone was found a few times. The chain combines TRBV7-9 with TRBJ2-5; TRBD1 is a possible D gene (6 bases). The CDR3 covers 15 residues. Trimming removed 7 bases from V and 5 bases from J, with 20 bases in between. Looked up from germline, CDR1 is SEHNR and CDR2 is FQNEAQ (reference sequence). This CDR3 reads CASTAAGAGTETQYF. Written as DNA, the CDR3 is TGTGCCAGCACCGCAGCAGGGGCAGGGACGGAGACCCAGTACTTC.

The DNA for the CDR3 is TGCAGCGCCACTTATACTTCCAGACCAAACACCGGGGAGCTGTTTTTT. Encoded protein: CSATYTSRPNTGELFF. This rearrangement joins TRBV29-1 to TRBJ2-2; D is uncertain. This CDR3 region has 16 residues. Germline V gives CDR1 SQVTM, CDR2 ANQGSEA. V was trimmed by 7 bases and J by 2 bases, leaving 20 bases between them.

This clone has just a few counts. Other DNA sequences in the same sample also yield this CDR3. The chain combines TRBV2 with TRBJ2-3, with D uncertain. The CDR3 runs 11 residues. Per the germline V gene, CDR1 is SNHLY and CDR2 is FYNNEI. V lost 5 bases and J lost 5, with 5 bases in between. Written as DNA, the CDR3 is TGTGCCAGCAGTCCCTTAGATACGCAGTATTTT. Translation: CASSPLDTQYF.

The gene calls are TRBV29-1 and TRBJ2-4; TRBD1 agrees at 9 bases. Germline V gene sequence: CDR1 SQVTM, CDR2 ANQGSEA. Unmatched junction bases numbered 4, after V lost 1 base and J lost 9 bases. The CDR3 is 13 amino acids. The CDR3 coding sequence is TGCAGCGTTGAAGCGGGACAGGGTGGCATTCAGTACTTC. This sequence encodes CSVEAGQGGIQYF.

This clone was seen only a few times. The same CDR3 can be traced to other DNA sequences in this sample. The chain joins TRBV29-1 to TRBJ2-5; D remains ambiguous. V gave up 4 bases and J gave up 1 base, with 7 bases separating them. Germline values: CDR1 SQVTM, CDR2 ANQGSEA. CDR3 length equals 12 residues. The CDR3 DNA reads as TGCAGCGTTGGTTGGGGCCAAGAGACCCAGTACTTC. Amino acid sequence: CSVGWGQETQYF.

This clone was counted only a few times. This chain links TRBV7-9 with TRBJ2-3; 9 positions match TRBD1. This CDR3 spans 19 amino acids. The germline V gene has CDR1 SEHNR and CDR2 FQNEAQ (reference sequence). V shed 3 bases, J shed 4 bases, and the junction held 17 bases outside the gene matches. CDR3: CASSLRHAGGTGLADTQYF. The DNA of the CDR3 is TGTGCCAGCAGCTTGAGACACGCCGGGGGGACAGGGTTGGCAGATACGCAGTATTTT.

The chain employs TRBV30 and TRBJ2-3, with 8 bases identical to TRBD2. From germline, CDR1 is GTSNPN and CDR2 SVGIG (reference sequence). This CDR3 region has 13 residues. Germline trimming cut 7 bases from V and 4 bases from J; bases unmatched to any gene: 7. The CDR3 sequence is CASRRGGSDTQYF. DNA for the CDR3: TGTGCCTCCCGCCGGGGGGGCTCAGATACGCAGTATTTT.

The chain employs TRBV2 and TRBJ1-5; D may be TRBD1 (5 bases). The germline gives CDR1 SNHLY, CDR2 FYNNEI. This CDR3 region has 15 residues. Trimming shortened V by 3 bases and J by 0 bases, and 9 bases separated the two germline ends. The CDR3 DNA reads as TGTGCCAGCAGTGACCGGGGGAATAGCAATCAGCCCCAGCATTTT. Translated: CASSDRGNSNQPQHF.

The CDR3 nucleotides are TGTGCCTCAATAGGACAGGTAGAAGCTTTCTTT. This codes for CASIGQVEAFF. This rearrangement joins TRBV30 to TRBJ1-1; 7 bases are shared with TRBD1. Germline CDR1 is GTSNPN and CDR2 is SVGIG (reference sequence). The trim removed 7 bases at V and 8 bases at J, leaving 7 bases unmatched. This CDR3 region has 11 residues.

CDR3 protein: CASSPPGLSEQYF. The CDR3 bases are TGTGCCAGCAGTCCCCCCGGACTGTCTGAGCAGTACTTC. The gene calls are TRBV6-5 and TRBJ2-7; D possibly corresponds to TRBD2 (5 bases). The V and J ends lost 5 bases and 7 bases respectively, with 15 bases between them. The CDR3 has 13 amino acids. CDR1 and CDR2 (germline): MNHEY, SVGAGI.

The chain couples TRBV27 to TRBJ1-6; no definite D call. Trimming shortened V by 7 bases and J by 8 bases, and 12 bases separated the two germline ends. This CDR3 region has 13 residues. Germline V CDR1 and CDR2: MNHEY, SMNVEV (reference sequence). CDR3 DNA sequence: TGTGCCAGCACCCCAATGGCAGATTCACCCCTCCACTTT. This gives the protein CASTPMADSPLHF.

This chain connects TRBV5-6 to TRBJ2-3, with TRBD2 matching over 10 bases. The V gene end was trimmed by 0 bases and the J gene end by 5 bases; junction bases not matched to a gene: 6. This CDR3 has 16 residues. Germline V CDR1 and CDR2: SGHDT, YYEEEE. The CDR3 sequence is CASSLGPSGGGDTQYF. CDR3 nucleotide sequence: TGTGCCAGCAGCTTGGGTCCTAGCGGGGGCGGAGATACGCAGTATTTT.

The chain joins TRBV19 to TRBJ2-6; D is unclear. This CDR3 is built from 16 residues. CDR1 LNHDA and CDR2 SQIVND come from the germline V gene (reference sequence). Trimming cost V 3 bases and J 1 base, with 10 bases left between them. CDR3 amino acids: CASSMLRSSGANVLTF. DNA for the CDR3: TGTGCCAGTAGTATGTTAAGGTCGTCTGGGGCCAACGTCCTGACTTTC. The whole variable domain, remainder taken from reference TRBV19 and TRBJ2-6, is DGGITQSPKYLFRKEGQNVTLSCEQNLNHDAMYWYRQDPGQGLRLIYYSQIVNDFQKGDIAEGYSVSREKKESFPLTVTSAQKNPTAFYLCASSMLRSSGANVLTFGAGSRLTVL.

CDR3 bases: TGTGCCAGCAGCTTAACAGATACGCAGTATTTT. It yields the protein CASSLTDTQYF. V gene TRBV11-2 combines with J gene TRBJ2-3; D is uncertain. CDR1 is SGHAT, CDR2 FQNNGV, per germline. V lost 2 bases, J lost 3 bases, and 0 bases lay in between. This CDR3 region has 11 residues.